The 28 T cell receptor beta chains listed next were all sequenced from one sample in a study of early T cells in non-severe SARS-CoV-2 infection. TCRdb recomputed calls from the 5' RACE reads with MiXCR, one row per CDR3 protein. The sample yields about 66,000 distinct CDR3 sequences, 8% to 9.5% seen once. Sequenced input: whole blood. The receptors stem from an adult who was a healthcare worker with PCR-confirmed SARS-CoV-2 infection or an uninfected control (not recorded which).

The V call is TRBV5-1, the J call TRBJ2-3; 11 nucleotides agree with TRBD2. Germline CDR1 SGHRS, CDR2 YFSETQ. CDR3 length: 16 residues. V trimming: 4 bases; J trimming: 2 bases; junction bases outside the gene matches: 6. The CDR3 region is CASSVIAGGDTDTQYF. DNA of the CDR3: TGCGCCAGCAGCGTTATAGCGGGAGGGGACACAGATACGCAGTATTTT.

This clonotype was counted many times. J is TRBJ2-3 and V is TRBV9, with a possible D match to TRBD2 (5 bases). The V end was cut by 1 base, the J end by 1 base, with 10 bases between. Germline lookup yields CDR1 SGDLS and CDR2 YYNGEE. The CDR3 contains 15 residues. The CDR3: CASSVIGSGTDTQYF. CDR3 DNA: TGTGCCAGCAGCGTAATAGGGAGTGGCACAGATACGCAGTATTTT.

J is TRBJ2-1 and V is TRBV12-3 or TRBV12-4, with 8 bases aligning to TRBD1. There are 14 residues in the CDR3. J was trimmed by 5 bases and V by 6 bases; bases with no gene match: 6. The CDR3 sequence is CASSYDRGNNEQFF. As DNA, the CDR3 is TGTGCCAGCAGCTACGACAGGGGCAACAATGAGCAGTTCTTC.

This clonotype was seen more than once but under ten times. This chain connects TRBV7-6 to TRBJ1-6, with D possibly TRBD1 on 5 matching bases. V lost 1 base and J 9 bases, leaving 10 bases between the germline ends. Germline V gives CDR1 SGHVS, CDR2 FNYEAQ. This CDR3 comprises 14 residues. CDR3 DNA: TGTGCCAGCAGCTTAGGGGGGACGCTTTCACCCCTCCACTTT. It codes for CASSLGGTLSPLHF.

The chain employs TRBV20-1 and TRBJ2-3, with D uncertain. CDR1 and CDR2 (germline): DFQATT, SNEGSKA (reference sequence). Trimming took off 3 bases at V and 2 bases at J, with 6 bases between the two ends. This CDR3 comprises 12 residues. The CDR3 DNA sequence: TGCAGTGCTAGCAGAGACACAGATACGCAGTATTTT. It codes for CSASRDTDTQYF.

CDR3 bases: TGTGCCAGCAGCCCCAACAGGGGAGAAGAGACCCAGTACTTC. Translated: CASSPNRGEETQYF. The rearrangement links TRBV13 to TRBJ2-5; 7 bases line up with TRBD1. The CDR3 consists of 14 residues. V trimming: 5 bases; J trimming: 3 bases; junction bases outside the gene matches: 6. Germline V gene lookup returns CDR1 PRHDT and CDR2 FYEKMQ (reference sequence).

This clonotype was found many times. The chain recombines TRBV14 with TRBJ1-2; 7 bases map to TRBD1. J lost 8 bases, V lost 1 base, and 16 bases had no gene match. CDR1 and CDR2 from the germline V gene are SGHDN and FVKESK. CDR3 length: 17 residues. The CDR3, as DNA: TGTGCCAGCAGCCAAGTGAGGACAGGACTAAATCCCTACGGCTACACCTTC. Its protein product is CASSQVRTGLNPYGYTF.

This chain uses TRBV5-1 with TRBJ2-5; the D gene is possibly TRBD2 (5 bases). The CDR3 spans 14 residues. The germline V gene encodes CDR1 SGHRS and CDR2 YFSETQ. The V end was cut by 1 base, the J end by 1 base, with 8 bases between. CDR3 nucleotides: TGCGCCAGCAGCTTGATCGGGGTCCAAGAGACCCAGTACTTC. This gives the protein CASSLIGVQETQYF.

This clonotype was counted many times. CDR3 bases: TGTGCCAGTAGTAGAGGCCCGGGGCGAAGCAATCAGCCCCAGCATTTT. As protein: CASSRGPGRSNQPQHF. This sequence joins TRBV19 and TRBJ1-5; weak D call: TRBD1 (5 bases). Germline V lookup: CDR1 LNHDA, CDR2 SQIVND (reference sequence). Deletions cut 4 bases from V and 1 base from J, with 14 bases between. There are 16 residues in the CDR3.

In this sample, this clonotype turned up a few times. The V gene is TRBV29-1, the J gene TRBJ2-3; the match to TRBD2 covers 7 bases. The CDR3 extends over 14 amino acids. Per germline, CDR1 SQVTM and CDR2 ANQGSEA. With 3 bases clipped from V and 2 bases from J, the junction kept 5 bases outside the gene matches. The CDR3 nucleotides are TGCAGCGTTGAGAAGCTAGCGGACACAGATACGCAGTATTTT. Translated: CSVEKLADTDTQYF.

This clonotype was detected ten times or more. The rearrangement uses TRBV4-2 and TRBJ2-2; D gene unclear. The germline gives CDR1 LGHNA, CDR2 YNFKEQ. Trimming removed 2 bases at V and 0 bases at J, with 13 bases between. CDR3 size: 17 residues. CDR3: CASSQSDWTANTGELFF. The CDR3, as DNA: TGTGCCAGCAGCCAAAGCGACTGGACGGCGAACACCGGGGAGCTGTTTTTT.

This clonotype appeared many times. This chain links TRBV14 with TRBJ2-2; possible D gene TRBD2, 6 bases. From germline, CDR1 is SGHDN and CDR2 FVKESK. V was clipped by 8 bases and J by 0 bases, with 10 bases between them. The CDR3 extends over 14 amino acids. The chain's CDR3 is CASASGANTGELFF. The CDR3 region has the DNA TGTGCCAGCGCGTCGGGGGCGAACACCGGGGAGCTGTTTTTT.

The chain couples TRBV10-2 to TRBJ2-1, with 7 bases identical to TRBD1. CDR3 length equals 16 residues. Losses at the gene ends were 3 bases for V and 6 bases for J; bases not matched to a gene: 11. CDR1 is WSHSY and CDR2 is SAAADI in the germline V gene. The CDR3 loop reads CASSDLGGQALNEQFF. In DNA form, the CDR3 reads TGCGCCAGCAGTGACCTTGGTGGACAGGCCCTCAATGAGCAGTTCTTC.

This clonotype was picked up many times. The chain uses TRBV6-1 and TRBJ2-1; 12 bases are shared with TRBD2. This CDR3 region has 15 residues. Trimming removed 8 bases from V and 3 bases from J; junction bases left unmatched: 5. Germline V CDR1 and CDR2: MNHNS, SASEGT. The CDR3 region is CASDLTSGGYNEQFF. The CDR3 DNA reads TGTGCCAGCGACCTGACTAGCGGGGGCTACAATGAGCAGTTCTTC.

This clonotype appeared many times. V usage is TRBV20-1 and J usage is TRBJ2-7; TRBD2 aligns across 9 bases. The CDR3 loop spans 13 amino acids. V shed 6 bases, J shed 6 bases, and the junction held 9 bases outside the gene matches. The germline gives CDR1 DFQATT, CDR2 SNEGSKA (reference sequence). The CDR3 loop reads CSATGTSIFEQYF. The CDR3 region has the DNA TGCAGTGCCACCGGGACTAGCATCTTCGAGCAGTACTTC.

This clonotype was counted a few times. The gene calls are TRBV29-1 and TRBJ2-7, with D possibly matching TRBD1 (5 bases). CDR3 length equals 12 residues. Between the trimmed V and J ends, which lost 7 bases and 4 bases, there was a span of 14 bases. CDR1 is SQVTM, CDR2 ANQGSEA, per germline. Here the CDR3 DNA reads TGCAGCGGCACCCGTACAGGTTACGAGCAGTACTTC. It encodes CSGTRTGYEQYF.

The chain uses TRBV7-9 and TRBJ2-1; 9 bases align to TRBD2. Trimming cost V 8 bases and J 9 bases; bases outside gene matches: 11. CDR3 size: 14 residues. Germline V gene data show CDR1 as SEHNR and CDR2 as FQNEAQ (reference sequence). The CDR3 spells CASLPRAGGAEQFF. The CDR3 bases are TGTGCCAGCCTCCCTAGGGCGGGGGGGGCTGAGCAGTTCTTC. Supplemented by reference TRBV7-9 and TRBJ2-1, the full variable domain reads DTGVSQNPRHKITKRGQNVTFRCDPISEHNRLYWYRQTLGQGPEFLTYFQNEAQLEKSRLLSDRFSAERPKGSFSTLEIQRTEQGDSAMYLCASLPRAGGAEQFFGPGTRLTVL.

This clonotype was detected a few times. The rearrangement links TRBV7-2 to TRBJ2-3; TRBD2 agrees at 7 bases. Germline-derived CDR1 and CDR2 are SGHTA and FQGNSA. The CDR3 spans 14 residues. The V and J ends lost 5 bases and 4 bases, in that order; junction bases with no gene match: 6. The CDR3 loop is CASSRDYFPDTQYF. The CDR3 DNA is TGTGCCAGCAGCCGGGACTATTTTCCAGATACGCAGTATTTT. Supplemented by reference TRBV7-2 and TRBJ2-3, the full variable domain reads GAGVSQSPSNKVTEKGKDVELRCDPISGHTALYWYRQSLGQGLEFLIYFQGNSAPDKSGLPSDRFSAERTGGSVSTLTIQRTQQEDSAVYLCASSRDYFPDTQYFGPGTRLTVL.

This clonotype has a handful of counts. The CDR3 reads CASSLEPAGGSDTQYF. The CDR3 coding sequence is TGCGCCAGCAGCTTGGAGCCAGCGGGAGGGTCTGATACGCAGTATTTT. The chain couples TRBV5-1 to TRBJ2-3; 10 positions agree with TRBD2. CDR3 length: 16 residues. V gave up 0 bases and J gave up 6 bases; unmatched junction bases: 7. The germline CDR1 and CDR2 sequences are SGHRS and YFSETQ. The variable domain in full, with the rest retrieved from reference TRBV5-1 and TRBJ2-3, is KAGVTQTPRYLIKTRGQQVTLSCSPISGHRSVSWYQQTPGQGLQFLFEYFSETQRNKGNFPGRFSGRQFSNSRSEMNVSTLELGDSALYLCASSLEPAGGSDTQYFGPGTRLTVL.

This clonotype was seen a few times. CDR3 in DNA: TGTGCCAGCAGGCTAGCGGGAAGGAACGAGCAGTACTTC. It codes for CASRLAGRNEQYF. The rearrangement joins TRBV25-1 to TRBJ2-7; TRBD2 agrees at 9 bases. After removal of 6 bases from V and 5 bases from J, the junction contained 5 bases not matched to a gene. Germline loops: CDR1 MGHDK, CDR2 SYGVNS. The CDR3 spans 13 residues.

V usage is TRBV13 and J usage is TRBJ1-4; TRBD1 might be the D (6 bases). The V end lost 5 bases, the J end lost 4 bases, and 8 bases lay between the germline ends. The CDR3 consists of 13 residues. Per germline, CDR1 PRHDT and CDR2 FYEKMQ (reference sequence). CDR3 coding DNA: TGTGCCAGCAGCCCGGGACATAATGAAAAACTGTTTTTT. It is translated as CASSPGHNEKLFF.

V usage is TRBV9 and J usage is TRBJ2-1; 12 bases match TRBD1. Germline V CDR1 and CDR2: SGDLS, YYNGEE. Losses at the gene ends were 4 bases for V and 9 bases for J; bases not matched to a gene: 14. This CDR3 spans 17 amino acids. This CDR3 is CASSPQPGQGARGEQFF. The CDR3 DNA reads TGTGCCAGCAGCCCCCAACCGGGACAGGGGGCAAGGGGTGAGCAGTTCTTC.

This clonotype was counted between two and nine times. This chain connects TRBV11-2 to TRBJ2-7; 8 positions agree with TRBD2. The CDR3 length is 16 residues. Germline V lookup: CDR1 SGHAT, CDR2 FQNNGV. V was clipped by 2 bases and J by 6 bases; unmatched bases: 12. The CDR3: CASSLTLLAGMGEQYF. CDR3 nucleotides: TGTGCCAGCAGCTTAACGCTGTTAGCGGGAATGGGCGAGCAGTACTTC.

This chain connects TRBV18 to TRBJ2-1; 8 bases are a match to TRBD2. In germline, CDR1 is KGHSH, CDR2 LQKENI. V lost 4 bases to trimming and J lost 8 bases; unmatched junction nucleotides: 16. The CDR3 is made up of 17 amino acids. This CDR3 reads CASSLRPLKGTSDEQFF. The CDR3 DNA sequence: TGTGCCAGCTCACTCCGACCGCTTAAGGGGACTAGTGATGAGCAGTTCTTC.

CDR3 in amino acids: CASRTPEGARYEQYF. The CDR3, as DNA: TGTGCCAGCAGAACCCCCGAGGGCGCGAGGTACGAGCAGTACTTC. The rearrangement uses TRBV6-1 and TRBJ2-7, with D maybe TRBD2 (5 bases). V lost 6 bases and J 4 bases, leaving 19 bases between the germline ends. The CDR3 has 15 amino acids. Germline CDR1 reads MNHNS; CDR2 reads SASEGT.

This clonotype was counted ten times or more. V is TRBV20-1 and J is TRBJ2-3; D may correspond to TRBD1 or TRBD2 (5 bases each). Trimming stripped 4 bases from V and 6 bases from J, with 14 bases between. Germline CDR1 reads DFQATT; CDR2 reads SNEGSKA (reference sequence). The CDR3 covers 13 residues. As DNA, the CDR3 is TGCAGTGCTATACCCGGGACGGTTGATACGCAGTATTTT. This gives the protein CSAIPGTVDTQYF.

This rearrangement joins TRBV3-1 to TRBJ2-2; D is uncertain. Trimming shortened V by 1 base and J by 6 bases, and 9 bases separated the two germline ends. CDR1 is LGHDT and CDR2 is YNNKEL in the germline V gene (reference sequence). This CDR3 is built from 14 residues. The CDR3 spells CASSQAFEAGELFF. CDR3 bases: TGTGCCAGCAGCCAAGCATTCGAGGCCGGGGAGCTGTTTTTT.

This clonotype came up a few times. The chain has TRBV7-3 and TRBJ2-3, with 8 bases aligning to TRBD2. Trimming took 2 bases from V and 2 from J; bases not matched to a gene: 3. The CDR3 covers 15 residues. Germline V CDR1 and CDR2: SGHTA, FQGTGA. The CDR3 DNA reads TGTGCCAGCAGCTTACAAGCGGGAGTCACAGATACGCAGTATTTT. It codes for CASSLQAGVTDTQYF.